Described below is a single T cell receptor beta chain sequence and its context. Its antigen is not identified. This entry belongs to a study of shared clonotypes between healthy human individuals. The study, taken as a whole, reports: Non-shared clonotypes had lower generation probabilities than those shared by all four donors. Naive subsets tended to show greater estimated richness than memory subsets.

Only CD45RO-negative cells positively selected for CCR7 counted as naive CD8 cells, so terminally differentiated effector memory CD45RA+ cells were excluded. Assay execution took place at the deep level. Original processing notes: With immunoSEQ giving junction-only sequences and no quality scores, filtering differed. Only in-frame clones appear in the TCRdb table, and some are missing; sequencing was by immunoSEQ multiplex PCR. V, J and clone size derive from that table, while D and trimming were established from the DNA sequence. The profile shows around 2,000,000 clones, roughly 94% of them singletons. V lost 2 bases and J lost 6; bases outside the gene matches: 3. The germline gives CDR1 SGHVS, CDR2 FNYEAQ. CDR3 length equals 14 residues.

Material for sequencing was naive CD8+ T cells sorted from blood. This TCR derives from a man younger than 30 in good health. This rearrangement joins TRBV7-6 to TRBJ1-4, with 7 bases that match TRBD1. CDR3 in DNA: TGTGCCAGCAGCTTAACAGGGGAGGATGAAAAACTGTTTTTT. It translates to CASSLTGEDEKLFF.